The 17 T cell receptor beta chains below all came from one sample that was sequenced in a study of shared clonotypes between healthy human individuals. The table came from immunoSEQ multiplex PCR; TCRdb's copy has only in-frame clones and leaves some out. Here the sample spans 2.3 million or so clones, approximately 95% being singletons. The specimen was naive CD4+ T cells from PBMCs. The subset: CD45RA+ positively selected. Receptor source: a man younger than 35 in good health. Some clones in this sample may be carry-over from other donors' samples.

This chain joins TRBV5-8 and TRBJ2-3; D might be TRBD1 or TRBD2, each matching 6 bases. V shed 0 bases and J shed 4 bases, with 18 bases lying between them. This CDR3 contains 17 residues. Germline CDR1 reads SGHTS; CDR2 reads YDEGEE. The CDR3 DNA sequence: TGTGCCAGCAGCTTGGCCTCCCCGGGGGCAGGCGCAGATACGCAGTATTTT. Translation: CASSLASPGAGADTQYF. Variable domain in full (rest from reference TRBV5-8 and TRBJ2-3): EAGVTQSPTHLIKTRGQQATLRCSPISGHTSVYWYQQALGLGLQFLLWYDEGEERNRGNFPPRFSGRQFPNYSSELNVNALELEDSALYLCASSLASPGAGADTQYFGPGTRLTVL.

This clone has a handful of counts. The rearrangement links TRBV14 to TRBJ1-1, with D uncertain. Trimming cost V 0 bases and J 11 bases, with 4 bases left between them. The CDR3 has 10 amino acids. CDR1 is SGHDN and CDR2 is FVKESK in the germline V gene. The CDR3 DNA reads as TGTGCCAGCAGCCAAGAGATTGCTTTCTTT. Translation gives CASSQEIAFF.

Regarding this clone: Other DNA sequences in the same sample also yield this CDR3. The V and J genes are TRBV5-4 and TRBJ2-3; perhaps TRBD2 as D (6 bases). The CDR3 is made up of 15 amino acids. Germline V gives CDR1 SGHNT, CDR2 YYREEE (reference sequence). The V end was cut by 2 bases, the J end by 0 bases, with 10 bases between. CDR3 DNA: TGTGCCAGCAGCTTCGGCGGGACTAGCACAGATACGCAGTATTTT. Amino acids: CASSFGGTSTDTQYF.

The chain couples TRBV10-3 to TRBJ2-3; the D gene is possibly TRBD2 (7 bases). The length of the CDR3 is 18 residues. Looked up from germline, CDR1 is ENHRY and CDR2 is SYGVKD. The CDR3 DNA reads TGTGCGGCACTGGGGGCATACCCTATAGCGGGCATCACAGATACGCAGTATTTT. As protein: CAALGAYPIAGITDTQYF.

This clone was observed a single time. The CDR3 here is CSVEVGGGYGYTF. CDR3 nucleotides: TGCAGCGTTGAGGTGGGAGGGGGCTATGGCTACACCTTC. The chain carries TRBV29-1 and TRBJ1-2, with D possibly matching TRBD1 (6 bases). CDR3 size: 13 residues. Germline values: CDR1 SQVTM, CDR2 ANQGSEA. Trimming removed 3 bases at V and 4 bases at J, with 12 bases between.

CDR3 nucleotide sequence: TGTGCCAGCAGTTACTCGAGTGGATCCGATCAGCCCCAGCATTTT. Its protein is CASSYSSGSDQPQHF. The V call is TRBV6-5, the J call TRBJ1-5; D uncertain. V was shortened by 0 bases and J by 5 bases, with 11 bases between the two germline ends. The CDR3 runs 15 residues. Germline V CDR1 and CDR2: MNHEY, SVGAGI.

The CDR3, as DNA: TGTGCCAGCAGCCCTCGGACACCTCAAGGGCGGGCTGGCTACACCTTC. Amino acid sequence: CASSPRTPQGRAGYTF. V usage is TRBV5-6 and J usage is TRBJ1-2, with a weak D call TRBD1 (5 bases). Germline V lookup: CDR1 SGHDT, CDR2 YYEEEE. V dropped 4 bases and J dropped 7 bases, with 23 bases sitting between them. This CDR3 region has 16 residues.

The chain combines TRBV7-2 with TRBJ1-1; 8 bases match TRBD1. Germline V gene data show CDR1 as SGHTA and CDR2 as FQGNSA. The trim removed 4 bases at V and 4 bases at J, leaving 8 bases unmatched. The CDR3 runs to 15 residues. The CDR3 DNA follows: TGTGCCAGCAGCTCCCAGGGGACAGGTCCCACTGAAGCTTTCTTT. Its translation is CASSSQGTGPTEAFF.

The CDR3 sequence: CASSIGRANYNEQFF. Written as DNA, the CDR3 is TGCGCCAGCAGCATTGGGAGGGCCAACTACAATGAGCAGTTCTTC. The chain joins TRBV5-1 to TRBJ2-1; TRBD2 aligns across 7 bases. Trimming removed 4 bases from V and 3 bases from J; junction bases left unmatched: 7. The germline CDR1 and CDR2 sequences are SGHRS and YFSETQ. This CDR3 spans 15 amino acids.

The chain combines TRBV6-1 with TRBJ1-3; no firm D call. The CDR3 spans 14 residues. CDR1 and CDR2 from the germline V gene are MNHNS and SASEGT. V dropped 4 bases and J dropped 0 bases, with 7 bases sitting between them. CDR3 DNA sequence: TGTGCCAGCAGTGTCGATGGCTCTGGAAACACCATATATTTT. Its protein is CASSVDGSGNTIYF.

This clone appeared once. This sample also contains other DNA sequences that code for the same CDR3. This chain uses TRBV7-9 with TRBJ2-5; 7 bases line up with TRBD2. Germline V lookup: CDR1 SEHNR, CDR2 FQNEAQ (reference sequence). The length of the CDR3 is 14 residues. After removal of 5 bases from V and 5 bases from J, the junction contained 8 bases not matched to a gene. The CDR3 DNA is TGTGCCAGCAGCACGCGGGGGTCCGGGGAGACCCAGTACTTC. This codes for CASSTRGSGETQYF. The variable domain in full, completed from reference TRBV7-9 and TRBJ2-5, reads DTGVSQNPRHKITKRGQNVTFRCDPISEHNRLYWYRQTLGQGPEFLTYFQNEAQLEKSRLLSDRFSAERPKGSFSTLEIQRTEQGDSAMYLCASSTRGSGETQYFGPGTRLLVL.

The table lists this clone with a count of one. The rearrangement joins TRBV28 to TRBJ1-3; D is unclear. The germline CDR1 and CDR2 sequences are MDHEN and SYDVKM. The CDR3 totals 15 residues. Trimming removed 1 base at V and 0 bases at J, with 7 bases between. In DNA, the CDR3 is TGTGCCAGCAGTTTATACAGATCCTCTGGAAACACCATATATTTT. Its translation is CASSLYRSSGNTIYF.

The rearrangement joins TRBV7-2 to TRBJ2-7; the D gene could be TRBD1 or TRBD2 (5 bases each). The CDR3 extends over 14 amino acids. V lost 5 bases and J lost 6, with 17 bases in between. Germline CDR1 and CDR2: SGHTA and FQGNSA. Here the CDR3 DNA reads TGTGCCAGCAGCCCCGGGACCGCCCTCGGCGAGCAGTACTTC. This translates into CASSPGTALGEQYF.

V gene TRBV29-1 combines with J gene TRBJ2-1; D gene uncertain. Trimming shortened V by 2 bases and J by 1 base, and 9 bases separated the two germline ends. The CDR3 runs 14 residues. Germline CDR1 reads SQVTM; CDR2 reads ANQGSEA. CDR3 nucleotides: TGCAGCGTTGAACCGGCCGCGTCCTACAATGAGCAGTTCTTC. This encodes CSVEPAASYNEQFF.

The chain recombines TRBV11-2 with TRBJ2-1; 9 bases map to TRBD1. Germline CDR1 SGHAT, CDR2 FQNNGV. The CDR3 totals 13 residues. The trim removed 5 bases at V and 9 bases at J, leaving 5 bases unmatched. This CDR3 is CASSVDRGTEQFF. The CDR3 bases are TGTGCCAGCAGCGTTGACAGGGGGACTGAGCAGTTCTTC. The whole variable domain, filled in from reference TRBV11-2 and TRBJ2-1, reads EAGVAQSPRYKIIEKRQSVAFWCNPISGHATLYWYQQILGQGPKLLIQFQNNGVVDDSQLPKDRFSAERLKGVDSTLKIQPAKLEDSAVYLCASSVDRGTEQFFGPGTRLTVL.

The J gene is TRBJ1-1, the V gene TRBV18; 7 bases map to TRBD1. The CDR3 length is 16 residues. Germline values: CDR1 KGHSH, CDR2 LQKENI. The J segment lost 8 bases and the V segment lost 3 bases, leaving 15 bases of the junction unmatched. CDR3 protein: CASSPNVAAGGMEAFF. The DNA of the CDR3 is TGTGCCAGCTCACCCAACGTAGCGGCAGGGGGTATGGAAGCTTTCTTT.

This sequence joins TRBV7-3 and TRBJ2-6; no clear D gene. The ends were cut back, 3 bases at V and 1 base at J, with 4 bases in the middle. Germline V gene sequence: CDR1 SGHTA, CDR2 FQGTGA. CDR3 length: 14 residues. The CDR3 nucleotides read TGTGCCAGCAGCTTCCAATCTGGGGCCAACGTCCTGACTTTC. It codes for CASSFQSGANVLTF.